This entry lists 27 T cell receptor beta chains sequenced from one sample in a study of blood T cell repertoires in COVID-19. TCRdb's table, derived via immunoSEQ multiplex PCR, lists solely in-frame clones and lacks some. This table holds under 300,000 clones, about four fifths found once. The sequencing sample was made of peripheral blood. Receptors originate from a man aged 25-45 years who had recovered from COVID-19.

The gene calls are TRBV28 and TRBJ1-2; no firm D call. V was cut by 8 bases and J by 5 bases, with 9 bases left in between. This CDR3 contains 11 residues. The germline V gene encodes CDR1 MDHEN and CDR2 SYDVKM. This CDR3 reads CASGQKYGYTF. The CDR3 DNA reads TGTGCCAGCGGTCAGAAGTATGGCTACACCTTC.

The genes are TRBV5-1 and TRBJ2-1, with TRBD2 matching over 7 bases. Germline V gene lookup returns CDR1 SGHRS and CDR2 YFSETQ. The CDR3 spans 15 residues. Germline trimming cut 0 bases from V and 5 bases from J; bases unmatched to any gene: 5. The CDR3 loop is CASSLGPGTNNEQFF. Written as DNA, the CDR3 is TGCGCCAGCAGCTTGGGGCCCGGGACTAACAATGAGCAGTTCTTC.

The rearrangement uses TRBV27 and TRBJ2-7; 10 bases align to TRBD1. The V segment lost 5 bases and the J segment 6 bases; nucleotides outside the gene matches: 7. The length of the CDR3 is 14 residues. Germline V gene data show CDR1 as MNHEY and CDR2 as SMNVEV (reference sequence). The CDR3 DNA is TGTGCCAGCAGTATGGATTGGACAGGGGGCGAGCAGTACTTC. Protein: CASSMDWTGGEQYF.

V and J are TRBV11-2 and TRBJ2-3; 8 bases agree with TRBD2. Germline V gene data show CDR1 as SGHAT and CDR2 as FQNNGV. The CDR3 has 15 amino acids. With 5 bases clipped from V and 6 bases from J, the junction kept 10 bases outside the gene matches. This CDR3 is CASSLNSGGRDTQYF. In nucleotides, the CDR3 is TGTGCCAGCAGCCTAAACTCGGGGGGGAGGGATACGCAGTATTTT.

V is TRBV9 and J is TRBJ1-5; a weak D match, TRBD1 (5 bases). V was trimmed by 10 bases and J by 5 bases, leaving 16 bases between them. The CDR3 length is 13 residues. From germline, CDR1 is SGDLS and CDR2 YYNGEE. The CDR3 reads CAASGEGDQPQHF. For the CDR3, the DNA is TGTGCCGCATCGGGGGAGGGCGATCAGCCCCAGCATTTT. Full variable domain (outside the CDR3, taken from reference TRBV9 and TRBJ1-5): DSGVTQTPKHLITATGQRVTLRCSPRSGDLSVYWYQQSLDQGLQFLIQYYNGEERAKGNILERFSAQQFPDLHSELNLSSLELGDSALYFCAASGEGDQPQHFGDGTRLSIL.

The chain has TRBV6-1 and TRBJ2-1, with unresolved D. CDR3 length: 14 amino acids. The ends were cut back, 2 bases at V and 9 bases at J, with 14 bases in the middle. Germline values: CDR1 MNHNS, CDR2 SASEGT. CDR3 in amino acids: CASSELGVSGEQFF. As DNA, the CDR3 is TGTGCCAGCAGTGAACTTGGAGTCTCGGGTGAGCAGTTCTTC.

On this clone itself: Additional DNA sequences in this sample encode the identical CDR3. CDR3 region: CASSGTGGNQPQHF. In nucleotides, the CDR3 is TGTGCCAGTAGTGGTACAGGGGGGAATCAGCCCCAGCATTTT. The chain has TRBV19 and TRBJ1-5; TRBD1 matches 8 bases. V was clipped by 5 bases and J by 4 bases; unmatched bases: 4. Germline CDR1 and CDR2: LNHDA and SQIVND (reference sequence). The CDR3 is made up of 14 amino acids.

The chain employs TRBV18 and TRBJ1-5; 7 positions agree with TRBD1. After removal of 5 bases from V and 5 bases from J, the junction contained 0 bases not matched to a gene. Looked up from germline, CDR1 is KGHSH and CDR2 is LQKENI. This CDR3 has 12 amino acids. This CDR3 reads CASSTGDQPQHF. In DNA, the CDR3 is TGTGCCAGCTCAACAGGGGATCAGCCCCAGCATTTT.

Only one count was recorded for this clone. J is TRBJ2-3 and V is TRBV11-2; 13 bases map to TRBD2. The V and J ends lost 4 bases and 5 bases, in that order; junction bases with no gene match: 3. This CDR3 spans 15 amino acids. The germline CDR1 and CDR2 sequences are SGHAT and FQNNGV. The CDR3: CASSWTSGGLDTQYF. The CDR3 nucleotides are TGTGCCAGCAGCTGGACTAGCGGGGGCCTAGATACGCAGTATTTT.

The genes are TRBV7-3 and TRBJ2-7, with a possible D match to TRBD1 (5 bases). The ends were cut back, 7 bases at V and 0 bases at J, with 10 bases in the middle. The CDR3 has 13 amino acids. Germline V gene lookup returns CDR1 SGHTA and CDR2 FQGTGA. CDR3: CASTDRSSYEQYV. The CDR3 region has the DNA TGTGCCAGCACCGACAGAAGCTCCTACGAGCAGTACGTC.

Here the CDR3 DNA reads TGTGCCAGCAGTCTAGACAGGGACTACGAGCAGTACTTC. It codes for CASSLDRDYEQYF. The chain uses TRBV6-5 and TRBJ2-7, with TRBD1 matching over 7 bases. The CDR3 loop spans 13 amino acids. From germline, CDR1 is MNHEY and CDR2 SVGAGI. V lost 5 bases, J lost 3 bases, and 4 bases stayed unmatched.

The chain carries TRBV5-1 and TRBJ1-5; 7 bases are shared with TRBD1. The CDR3 is made up of 14 amino acids. Looked up from germline, CDR1 is SGHRS and CDR2 is YFSETQ. Unmatched junction bases numbered 3, after V lost 3 bases and J lost 3 bases. CDR3 DNA sequence: TGCGCCAGCAGCTCAGGACAGGCCAATCAGCCCCAGCATTTT. It encodes CASSSGQANQPQHF.

The chain uses TRBV9 and TRBJ1-5; D may be TRBD1 (5 bases). CDR3 length: 14 amino acids. V was shortened by 2 bases and J by 9 bases, with 15 bases between the two germline ends. Germline CDR1 reads SGDLS; CDR2 reads YYNGEE. In DNA form, the CDR3 reads TGTGCCAGCAGCGTGGGGACTGCGGCATCGCCCCAGCATTTT. Encoded protein: CASSVGTAASPQHF.

V is TRBV18 and J is TRBJ2-3; 9 positions agree with TRBD1. CDR1 is KGHSH and CDR2 is LQKENI in the germline V gene. V trimming: 4 bases; J trimming: 1 base; junction bases outside the gene matches: 6. The CDR3 totals 16 residues. The CDR3 protein is CASSRARDRGTDTQYF. The CDR3, as DNA: TGTGCCAGCTCACGGGCCCGGGACAGGGGCACAGATACGCAGTATTTT.

The CDR3 nucleotides read TGTGCCAGTAGCGCGGATGGCTCTGGGGCCAACGTCCTGACTTTC. It translates to CASSADGSGANVLTF. The V and J genes are TRBV19 and TRBJ2-6, with D unresolved. The length of the CDR3 is 15 residues. Germline CDR1 LNHDA, CDR2 SQIVND (reference sequence). V was cut by 6 bases and J by 0 bases, with 9 bases left in between. The whole variable domain, remainder taken from reference TRBV19 and TRBJ2-6, is DGGITQSPKYLFRKEGQNVTLSCEQNLNHDAMYWYRQDPGQGLRLIYYSQIVNDFQKGDIAEGYSVSREKKESFPLTVTSAQKNPTAFYLCASSADGSGANVLTFGAGSRLTVL.

The genes are TRBV9 and TRBJ2-5; 9 nucleotides align to TRBD1. Germline-derived CDR1 and CDR2 are SGDLS and YYNGEE. V dropped 1 base and J dropped 5; count of bases not matched to a gene: 6. The CDR3 contains 15 residues. The CDR3 sequence: CASSVNWDRVETQYF. The CDR3, as DNA: TGTGCCAGCAGCGTAAATTGGGACAGGGTGGAGACCCAGTACTTC. Based on the CDR3 plus reference TRBV9 and TRBJ2-5, the full variable domain is DSGVTQTPKHLITATGQRVTLRCSPRSGDLSVYWYQQSLDQGLQFLIQYYNGEERAKGNILERFSAQQFPDLHSELNLSSLELGDSALYFCASSVNWDRVETQYFGPGTRLLVL.

This chain joins TRBV19 and TRBJ1-1, with 7 bases fitting TRBD1. V shed 3 bases and J 9 bases; nucleotides not matched to a gene: 10. This CDR3 contains 14 residues. CDR1 is LNHDA, CDR2 SQIVND, per germline (reference sequence). CDR3 in DNA: TGTGCCAGTAGTATGCGCCGGGACAGCGTTAAAGCTTTCTTT. Translation: CASSMRRDSVKAFF.

The chain carries TRBV5-1 and TRBJ1-5; D remains unclear. Germline loops: CDR1 SGHRS, CDR2 YFSETQ. The CDR3 has 15 amino acids. Deletions cut 4 bases from V and 2 bases from J, with 13 bases between. The CDR3 coding sequence is TGCGCCAGCAGCCCCTTACCAGGCGGCAATCAGCCCCAGCATTTT. Residues: CASSPLPGGNQPQHF.

The gene calls are TRBV6-4 and TRBJ2-2, with TRBD1 as a possible D gene (5 bases). Trimming removed 2 bases at V and 1 base at J, with 5 bases between. The germline V gene encodes CDR1 MRHNA and CDR2 SNTAGT. The CDR3 loop spans 14 amino acids. CDR3 DNA sequence: TGTGCCAGCAGTGACGGACAGAACACCGGGGAGCTGTTTTTT. Protein product: CASSDGQNTGELFF.

This chain joins TRBV29-1 and TRBJ2-3, with TRBD2 matching over 7 bases. Germline lookup yields CDR1 SQVTM and CDR2 ANQGSEA. V gave up 0 bases and J gave up 3 bases; unmatched junction bases: 9. The CDR3 is 16 residues long. The CDR3: CSVEEVGGGGTDTQYF. The CDR3 region has the DNA TGCAGCGTTGAAGAGGTTGGTGGGGGAGGGACAGATACGCAGTATTTT.

This sequence joins TRBV27 and TRBJ1-2; D possibly corresponds to TRBD1 (6 bases). Looked up from germline, CDR1 is MNHEY and CDR2 is SMNVEV (reference sequence). CDR3 length: 13 residues. V lost 5 bases and J 3 bases, leaving 10 bases between the germline ends. CDR3 DNA sequence: TGTGCCAGCAGTCTACAGGGTGACTATGGCTACACCTTC. This sequence encodes CASSLQGDYGYTF.

This clone showed up just a few times. The chain is built from TRBV11-2 and TRBJ2-3; 9 nucleotides agree with TRBD2. There are 17 residues in the CDR3. The V gene's germline CDR1 is SGHAT and CDR2 FQNNGV. V lost 5 bases to trimming and J lost 3 bases; unmatched junction nucleotides: 12. CDR3 residues: CASSPARLAGWTDTQYF. The CDR3 region has the DNA TGTGCCAGCAGCCCCGCTCGGCTAGCGGGGTGGACAGATACGCAGTATTTT. Looking up the rest from reference TRBV11-2 and TRBJ2-3 gives the full variable domain: EAGVAQSPRYKIIEKRQSVAFWCNPISGHATLYWYQQILGQGPKLLIQFQNNGVVDDSQLPKDRFSAERLKGVDSTLKIQPAKLEDSAVYLCASSPARLAGWTDTQYFGPGTRLTVL.

This rearrangement joins TRBV7-2 to TRBJ2-1; 8 bases match TRBD2. CDR3 length: 19 amino acids. The trim removed 7 bases at V and 1 base at J, leaving 18 bases unmatched. The germline V gene has CDR1 SGHTA and CDR2 FQGNSA. The CDR3 region has the DNA TGTGCCAGCAAAGCATGGGCGGGGGGCGCGGAGGAGTCCTACAATGAGCAGTTCTTC. Its protein product is CASKAWAGGAEESYNEQFF.

The chain uses TRBV5-1 and TRBJ2-1, with 15 bases lining up with TRBD2. The CDR3 runs to 16 residues. CDR1 is SGHRS and CDR2 is YFSETQ in the germline V gene. J was trimmed by 9 bases and V by 3 bases; bases with no gene match: 7. CDR3: CASSSGLAGGPSEQFF. CDR3 DNA sequence: TGCGCCAGCAGCTCTGGACTAGCGGGGGGGCCGAGTGAGCAGTTCTTC.

This rearrangement joins TRBV18 to TRBJ2-5, with TRBD2 matching over 11 bases. The CDR3 length is 16 residues. CDR1 and CDR2 from the germline V gene are KGHSH and LQKENI. With 0 bases clipped from V and 5 bases from J, the junction kept 5 bases outside the gene matches. The CDR3 nucleotides read TGTGCCAGCTCACCACCACTAGCGGGGGTTGGGGAGACCCAGTACTTC. It translates to CASSPPLAGVGETQYF.

The chain combines TRBV5-4 with TRBJ1-5; possibly TRBD1 for D (5 bases). The germline V gene has CDR1 SGHNT and CDR2 YYREEE (reference sequence). Trimming cost V 4 bases and J 3 bases, with 8 bases left between them. This CDR3 is 13 amino acids long. The DNA for the CDR3 is TGTGCCAGCAGCAGGGGAAACAATCAGCCCCAGCATTTT. Translating gives CASSRGNNQPQHF.

V is TRBV10-3 and J is TRBJ2-1, with a tentative D call TRBD2 (5 bases). The V and J ends lost 7 bases and 9 bases respectively, with 22 bases between them. CDR1 is ENHRY, CDR2 SYGVKD, per germline. The CDR3 is made up of 15 amino acids. The CDR3, as DNA: TGTGCCATCATCAGCGATGCGTTAGTAGGAGGTGAGCAGTTCTTC. Translation gives CAIISDALVGGEQFF.